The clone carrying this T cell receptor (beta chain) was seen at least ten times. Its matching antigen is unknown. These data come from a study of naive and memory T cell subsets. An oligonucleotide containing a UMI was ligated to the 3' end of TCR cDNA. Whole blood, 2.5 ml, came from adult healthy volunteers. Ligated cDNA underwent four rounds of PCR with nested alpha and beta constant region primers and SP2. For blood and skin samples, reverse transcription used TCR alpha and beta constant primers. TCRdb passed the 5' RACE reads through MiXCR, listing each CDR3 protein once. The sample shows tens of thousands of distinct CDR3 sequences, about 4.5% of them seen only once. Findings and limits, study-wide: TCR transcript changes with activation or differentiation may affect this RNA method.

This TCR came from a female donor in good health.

CDR3 region: CASSLGGFTEAFF. In DNA form, the CDR3 reads TGCGCCAGCAGTTTAGGAGGGTTTACTGAAGCTTTCTTT. The V and J genes are TRBV5-1 and TRBJ1-1; D is ambiguous. The CDR3 sequence is 13 residues long. V was clipped by 5 bases and J by 5 bases, with 13 bases between them. Germline V CDR1 and CDR2: SGHRS, YFSETQ. Drawing the rest from reference TRBV5-1 and TRBJ1-1, the complete variable domain is KAGVTQTPRYLIKTRGQQVTLSCSPISGHRSVSWYQQTPGQGLQFLFEYFSETQRNKGNFPGRFSGRQFSNSRSEMNVSTLELGDSALYLCASSLGGFTEAFFGQGTRLTVV.